These 16 T cell receptor beta chains were sequenced from one sample in a study of blood T cell repertoires in COVID-19. Sequenced by immunoSEQ multiplex PCR; TCRdb stores in-frame clones only, minus some. The table shows about 78,000 clones, with 88% occurring only once. Sequencing was carried out using peripheral blood. The origin of the receptors is a man between 65 and 85 years old with active or convalescent COVID-19.

This rearrangement joins TRBV27 to TRBJ2-5, with TRBD2 matching over 7 bases. This CDR3 is 13 amino acids long. The germline gives CDR1 MNHEY, CDR2 SMNVEV (reference sequence). With 3 bases clipped from V and 5 bases from J, the junction kept 3 bases outside the gene matches. The DNA for the CDR3 is TGTGCCAGCAGTTTGGGACTATGGGAGACCCAGTACTTC. Its protein product is CASSLGLWETQYF.

Only one count was recorded for this clone. The genes are TRBV2 and TRBJ2-4, with TRBD1 identical over 7 bases. With V trimmed by 3 bases and J by 9 bases, 14 bases remained unmatched. This CDR3 region has 16 residues. Per the germline V gene, CDR1 is SNHLY and CDR2 is FYNNEI. This CDR3 reads CASSDYVLGGMAIQYF. The CDR3 region has the DNA TGTGCCAGCAGTGACTACGTTCTAGGGGGCATGGCCATTCAGTACTTC. The full variable domain, completed using reference TRBV2 and TRBJ2-4, is EPEVTQTPSHQVTQMGQEVILRCVPISNHLYFYWYRQILGQKVEFLVSFYNNEISEKSEIFDDQFSVERPDGSNFTLKIRSTKLEDSAMYFCASSDYVLGGMAIQYFGAGTRLSVL.

The chain uses TRBV14 and TRBJ2-5; D is perhaps TRBD2 (5 bases). The V and J ends lost 0 bases and 1 base respectively, with 21 bases between them. Germline V gene lookup returns CDR1 SGHDN and CDR2 FVKESK. This CDR3 region has 19 residues. The CDR3 region is CASSQDLTGSRALQETQYF. Here the CDR3 DNA reads TGTGCCAGCAGCCAAGATCTCACGGGATCGCGGGCTCTCCAAGAGACCCAGTACTTC.

J is TRBJ2-3 and V is TRBV28; unclear D gene. With 2 bases removed from V and 4 bases from J, the gap between germline ends came to 10 bases. The germline gives CDR1 MDHEN, CDR2 SYDVKM. The CDR3 runs to 14 residues. CDR3 region: CASSLTVSPDTQYF. For the CDR3, the DNA is TGTGCCAGCAGTTTAACCGTTAGTCCAGATACGCAGTATTTT.

V usage is TRBV27 and J usage is TRBJ1-5, with TRBD1 matching 8 bases. Germline-derived CDR1 and CDR2 are MNHEY and SMNVEV (reference sequence). CDR3 length equals 14 residues. Trimming at V came to 8 bases and at J to 0 bases, leaving 3 bases not matched to a gene. CDR3 sequence reads: CASSTGGSNQPQHF. Written as DNA, the CDR3 is TGTGCCAGCTCTACAGGGGGTAGCAATCAGCCCCAGCATTTT.

The table lists this clone with a count of one. The chain links TRBV6-6 to TRBJ2-1; 7 bases are shared with TRBD2. The germline V gene encodes CDR1 MNHNY and CDR2 SVGAGI (reference sequence). V was clipped by 2 bases and J by 13 bases; unmatched bases: 11. The CDR3 covers 14 residues. The CDR3 region has the DNA TGTGCCAGCAGTTACAACAGCGGGGCCCACCCCCAGTTCTTC. Its translation is CASSYNSGAHPQFF.

The gene calls are TRBV30 and TRBJ2-1; TRBD1 matches 9 bases. V shed 1 base and J 8 bases; nucleotides not matched to a gene: 6. This CDR3 is 14 amino acids long. CDR1 and CDR2 from the germline V gene are GTSNPN and SVGIG (reference sequence). Here the CDR3 reads CAWSEGTGFYEQFF. DNA for the CDR3: TGTGCCTGGAGTGAAGGGACAGGGTTCTATGAGCAGTTCTTC.

This clone was recorded only once. The V gene is TRBV7-9, the J gene TRBJ2-5; D tentatively reads TRBD1 or TRBD2 (6 bases each). Trimming cost V 5 bases and J 5 bases, with 15 bases left between them. The CDR3 totals 14 residues. Per the germline V gene, CDR1 is SEHNR and CDR2 is FQNEAQ (reference sequence). The CDR3, as DNA: TGTGCCAGCAGCAAAGGGGGACTGTCTGAGACCCAGTACTTC. This encodes CASSKGGLSETQYF. Based on the CDR3 plus reference TRBV7-9 and TRBJ2-5, the full variable domain is DTGVSQNPRHKITKRGQNVTFRCDPISEHNRLYWYRQTLGQGPEFLTYFQNEAQLEKSRLLSDRFSAERPKGSFSTLEIQRTEQGDSAMYLCASSKGGLSETQYFGPGTRLLVL.

This rearrangement joins TRBV10-1 to TRBJ2-1; 8 nucleotides line up with TRBD1. The trim removed 4 bases at V and 9 bases at J, leaving 5 bases unmatched. The CDR3 runs 13 residues. Germline V gene data show CDR1 as WNHNN and CDR2 as SYGVQD (reference sequence). The CDR3 DNA follows: TGCGCCAGCAGTGTACTTACAGGGGGTGAGCAGTTCTTC. It specifies CASSVLTGGEQFF.

J is TRBJ2-3 and V is TRBV5-5; 13 bases fit TRBD2. The CDR3 loop spans 18 amino acids. Germline CDR1 SGHKS, CDR2 YYEKEE (reference sequence). With V trimmed by 2 bases and J by 2 bases, 8 bases remained unmatched. The CDR3 is CASSLRLAGGPNTDTQYF. Written as DNA, the CDR3 is TGTGCCAGCAGCTTAAGACTAGCGGGGGGTCCCAACACAGATACGCAGTATTTT.

The chain joins TRBV16 to TRBJ1-2; TRBD1 agrees at 7 bases. This CDR3 contains 13 residues. Trimming at V came to 5 bases and at J to 4 bases, leaving 4 bases not matched to a gene. CDR1 and CDR2 (germline): KGHSY, FQNENV. The DNA of the CDR3 is TGTGCCAGCAGCTTTTCAGGGGGCTATGGCTACACCTTC. It is translated as CASSFSGGYGYTF.

The chain combines TRBV10-3 with TRBJ2-5; the match to TRBD2 covers 7 bases. Germline lookup yields CDR1 ENHRY and CDR2 SYGVKD. V dropped 3 bases and J dropped 1; count of bases not matched to a gene: 5. CDR3 length: 15 amino acids. The CDR3 here is CAISDLASGQETQYF. CDR3 DNA: TGTGCCATCAGTGATCTTGCTAGCGGCCAAGAGACCCAGTACTTC.

This chain uses TRBV30 with TRBJ2-1; D call uncertain. V lost 0 bases, J lost 8 bases, and 8 bases lay in between. The germline CDR1 and CDR2 sequences are GTSNPN and SVGIG (reference sequence). There are 12 residues in the CDR3. The CDR3: CAWSVLPDEQFF. The CDR3 DNA reads TGTGCCTGGAGTGTCCTGCCGGATGAGCAGTTCTTC.

The rearrangement joins TRBV4-1 to TRBJ1-2; weak D call: TRBD1 (6 bases). V dropped 5 bases and J dropped 4 bases, with 17 bases sitting between them. This CDR3 has 15 amino acids. The germline V gene has CDR1 MGHRA and CDR2 YSYEKL. The CDR3 DNA is TGCGCCAGCAGCACCCGGGACATCTCTAGCTATGGCTACACCTTC. Protein product: CASSTRDISSYGYTF.

The gene calls are TRBV7-9 and TRBJ1-4, with D perhaps matching TRBD1 (6 bases). This CDR3 has 15 residues. Trimming left V 5 bases short and J 8 bases short, with 18 bases between. Germline CDR1 is SEHNR and CDR2 is FQNEAQ (reference sequence). CDR3 in amino acids: CASSPDRRSGEKLFF. CDR3 bases: TGTGCCAGCAGCCCCGACAGGCGGAGTGGCGAAAAACTGTTTTTT.

The chain couples TRBV10-1 to TRBJ1-5; D is unclear. V gave up 0 bases and J gave up 4 bases, with 7 bases separating them. Germline V gives CDR1 WNHNN, CDR2 SYGVQD (reference sequence). The CDR3 contains 14 residues. The CDR3 protein is CASSESSTNQPQHF. The CDR3 nucleotides read TGCGCCAGCAGTGAGTCGTCAACAAATCAGCCCCAGCATTTT.